A few counts support the clone carrying this T cell receptor beta chain. The germline CDR1 and CDR2 sequences are MRHNA and SNTAGT. V shed 3 bases and J shed 2 bases, with 5 bases lying between them. The CDR3 spans 13 residues. This entry comes from a study of control samples from healthy donors and cancer patients. Some clones are missing from TCRdb's copy, which holds only in-frame ones; the method was immunoSEQ multiplex PCR. The sample carries 100,000 to 150,000 clones, roughly nine tenths recorded once. This TCR was sampled from a woman under 30 in good health. This chain connects TRBV6-4 to TRBJ1-5; D is undetermined. Sequencing was done on a sample of blood. The DNA of the CDR3 is TGTGCCAGCAGTGAGGACCGCAATCAGCCCCAGCATTTT. The encoded protein is CASSEDRNQPQHF.